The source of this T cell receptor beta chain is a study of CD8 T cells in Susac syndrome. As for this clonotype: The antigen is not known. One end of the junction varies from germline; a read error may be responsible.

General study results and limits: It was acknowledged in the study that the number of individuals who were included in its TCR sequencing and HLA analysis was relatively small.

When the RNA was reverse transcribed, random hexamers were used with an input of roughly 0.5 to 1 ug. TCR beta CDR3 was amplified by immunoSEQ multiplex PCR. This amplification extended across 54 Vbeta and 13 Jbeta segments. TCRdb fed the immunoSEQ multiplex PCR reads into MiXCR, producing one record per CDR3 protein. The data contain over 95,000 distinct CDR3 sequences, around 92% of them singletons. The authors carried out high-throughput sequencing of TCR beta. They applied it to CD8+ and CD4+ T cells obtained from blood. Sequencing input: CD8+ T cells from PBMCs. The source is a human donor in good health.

The CDR3 loop reads CASSKDGWWEQFF. DNA for the CDR3: TGCGCCAGCAGCAAAGATGGGTGGTGGGAGCAGTTCTTC. The rearrangement joins TRBV4-1 to TRBJ2-1; D ambiguous. The CDR3 covers 13 residues. The V gene's germline CDR1 is MGHRA and CDR2 YSYEKL.